This TCR beta chain derives from a study of T cell responses to AZD1222 COVID-19 vaccine. Sequencing was performed with immunoSEQ multiplex PCR; in TCRdb, only in-frame clones are kept and a portion is missing. The sample has around 87,000 clones; roughly 88% are singletons. Comments on this clone: Its specificity is not known.

Trimming pared 4 bases from V and 0 bases from J, leaving 3 bases between. Germline values: CDR1 KGHDR, CDR2 SFDVKD. The CDR3 extends over 14 amino acids. Findings of the study overall: Two doses of AZD1222 preceded a rise in Spike-specific TCR breadth and depth.

This chain links TRBV24-1 with TRBJ2-6; no clear D. The sequencing here drew on peripheral blood, taken on day 0 of AZD1222 vaccination. This receptor was identified in an adult in good health. The CDR3, as DNA: TGTGCCACCAGTGACCCCTCTGGGGCCAACGTCCTGACTTTC. Amino acid sequence: CATSDPSGANVLTF.